A single sample is the source of the 32 T cell receptor beta chains below, sequenced in a study of blood T cells in healthy people across ages. Combining a sample-barcoded 5' primer with a J-beta primer mix, a second PCR ran for about 7 to 12 cycles. TCRdb analysed the 5' RACE reads with MiXCR anew, one entry per CDR3 protein. The sample consists of around 1,600,000 distinct CDR3 sequences, less than 45% of them appearing once. The sequencing sample was made of blood. The receptors were gathered from a woman in her late teens or twenties in good health.

This clonotype was observed a few times. The chain joins TRBV6-1 to TRBJ2-3; no clear D gene. Trimming shortened V by 0 bases and J by 3 bases, and 4 bases separated the two germline ends. The CDR3 length is 13 residues. The germline V gene encodes CDR1 MNHNS and CDR2 SASEGT. CDR3 DNA sequence: TGTGCCAGCAGTGAAGCTAGGACAGATACGCAGTATTTT. This encodes CASSEARTDTQYF.

The chain is built from TRBV20-1 and TRBJ1-3, with D unclear. V dropped 3 bases and J dropped 2 bases, with 8 bases sitting between them. Germline loops: CDR1 DFQATT, CDR2 SNEGSKA (reference sequence). The CDR3 loop spans 13 amino acids. The CDR3 sequence is CSARDGAGNTIYF. CDR3 in DNA: TGCAGTGCTAGGGACGGGGCTGGAAACACCATATATTTT.

The chain recombines TRBV20-1 with TRBJ1-1, with D possibly TRBD1 on 6 matching bases. The CDR3 consists of 12 residues. Germline assignment: CDR1 DFQATT and CDR2 SNEGSKA (reference sequence). As DNA, the CDR3 is TGCATCGTAAGGACAGTTGGCCCTGAAGCTTTCTTT. Protein product: CIVRTVGPEAFF.

This sequence joins TRBV19 and TRBJ2-1, with D possibly being TRBD2 (6 bases). V gave up 3 bases and J gave up 6 bases, with 15 bases separating them. This CDR3 comprises 15 residues. Germline CDR1 LNHDA, CDR2 SQIVND (reference sequence). The CDR3 sequence is CASSMAVGLVNEQFF. The CDR3 DNA reads TGTGCCAGTAGTATGGCGGTGGGACTGGTCAATGAGCAGTTCTTC.

This clonotype has a handful of counts. The chain uses TRBV20-1 and TRBJ2-7; perhaps TRBD2 as D (5 bases). V lost 5 bases to trimming and J lost 7 bases, with 9 bases between them. Per the germline V gene, CDR1 is DFQATT and CDR2 is SNEGSKA (reference sequence). The CDR3 is made up of 10 amino acids. CDR3 DNA sequence: TGCAGTGCTGGGCCGGGGGAGCAGTACTTC. Protein product: CSAGPGEQYF.

The chain combines TRBV12-3 or TRBV12-4 with TRBJ2-1; the D gene could be TRBD1 or TRBD2 (5 bases each). V was clipped by 7 bases and J by 0 bases, with 13 bases between them. The CDR3 length is 15 residues. CDR3 loop: CASTLGPGSYNEQFF. The CDR3 DNA reads as TGTGCCAGCACCCTGGGACCGGGCTCCTACAATGAGCAGTTCTTC.

The rearrangement uses TRBV27 and TRBJ2-7; D may be TRBD1 (5 bases). V lost 8 bases, J lost 5 bases, and 16 bases lay in between. The CDR3 has 13 residues. Per germline, CDR1 MNHEY and CDR2 SMNVEV (reference sequence). Here the CDR3 DNA reads TGTGCCAGCCACCGGCAGGGTCAGCACGAGCAGTACTTC. Protein: CASHRQGQHEQYF.

This clonotype was seen more than once but under ten times. This chain joins TRBV6-2 or TRBV6-3 and TRBJ2-7, with TRBD2 matching over 9 bases. This CDR3 comprises 15 residues. Germline assignment: CDR1 MNHEY and CDR2 SVGEGT. J gave up 1 base and V 7 bases, and 8 bases lay outside the gene matches. CDR3 protein: CASIPRTSVSYEQYF. CDR3 nucleotides: TGTGCCAGCATCCCCCGGACTAGCGTTTCCTACGAGCAGTACTTC.

The sample holds a few counts of this clonotype. The rearrangement links TRBV7-9 to TRBJ2-5; 7 nucleotides align to TRBD1. With V trimmed by 3 bases and J by 1 base, 2 bases remained unmatched. The V gene's germline CDR1 is SEHNR and CDR2 FQNEAQ (reference sequence). The CDR3 contains 14 residues. This CDR3 reads CASSLDRLQETQYF. CDR3 coding DNA: TGTGCCAGCAGCTTGGACAGGCTCCAAGAGACCCAGTACTTC.

This clonotype has a handful of counts. V gene TRBV7-9 combines with J gene TRBJ1-2; unclear D gene. CDR1 and CDR2 from the germline V gene are SEHNR and FQNEAQ (reference sequence). Between the trimmed V and J ends, which lost 4 bases and 7 bases, there was a span of 1 base. This CDR3 is 9 amino acids long. The DNA of the CDR3 is TGTGCCAGCAGCTCTGGCTACACCTTC. Translated, it gives CASSSGYTF.

V is TRBV11-1 and J is TRBJ2-7; a possible D gene is TRBD1 (5 bases). This CDR3 has 14 amino acids. V lost 4 bases to trimming and J lost 1 base, with 11 bases between them. CDR1 and CDR2 (germline): SGHAT, FQDESV (reference sequence). The DNA of the CDR3 is TGTGCCAGCAGCTACCAGACAGCTTCCTACGAGCAGTACTTC. It specifies CASSYQTASYEQYF.

The chain employs TRBV12-3 or TRBV12-4 and TRBJ2-7, with a possible D match to TRBD1 (7 bases). V was trimmed by 3 bases and J by 5 bases, leaving 17 bases between them. This CDR3 contains 15 residues. In DNA, the CDR3 is TGTGCCAGCAGTTTCCCGCCAGGGGGGCTCCACGAGCAGTACTTC. Amino acid sequence: CASSFPPGGLHEQYF.

This clonotype showed up just a few times. The V and J genes are TRBV12-3 or TRBV12-4 and TRBJ1-2; 7 nucleotides align to TRBD1. The J segment lost 1 base and the V segment lost 6 bases, leaving 14 bases of the junction unmatched. The CDR3 sequence is 17 residues long. This chain's CDR3 is CASRGTEGGRVNYGYTF. The CDR3 DNA follows: TGTGCCAGCAGGGGGACAGAAGGCGGCAGGGTTAACTATGGCTACACCTTC.

This clonotype was counted only a few times. The chain carries TRBV10-1 and TRBJ2-3, with 10 bases aligning to TRBD2. The CDR3 is 15 amino acids. Germline V gene lookup returns CDR1 WNHNN and CDR2 SYGVQD (reference sequence). V was clipped by 0 bases and J by 7 bases; unmatched bases: 4. The CDR3 coding sequence is TGCGCCAGCAGTGAGTCGGCTAGCGGGGGTTATACGCAGTATTTT. Its protein is CASSESASGGYTQYF.

The chain uses TRBV20-1 and TRBJ1-2; 10 bases are shared with TRBD1. CDR3 size: 13 residues. V trimming: 2 bases; J trimming: 7 bases; junction bases outside the gene matches: 4. Germline CDR1 reads DFQATT; CDR2 reads SNEGSKA (reference sequence). The CDR3: CSARRQGAVGYTF. DNA of the CDR3: TGCAGTGCTAGAAGACAGGGGGCGGTTGGCTACACCTTC.

V is TRBV6-5 and J is TRBJ2-1, with 11 bases fitting TRBD2. The germline V gene encodes CDR1 MNHEY and CDR2 SVGAGI. This CDR3 spans 15 amino acids. V trimming: 4 bases; J trimming: 12 bases; junction bases outside the gene matches: 11. The CDR3 reads CASSSSLTSGAGQFF. CDR3 coding DNA: TGTGCCAGCAGTTCCTCATTGACTAGCGGGGCAGGGCAGTTCTTC.

The chain links TRBV20-1 to TRBJ2-1, with TRBD2 matching 10 bases. The CDR3 is 14 residues long. V lost 6 bases to trimming and J lost 6 bases; unmatched junction nucleotides: 8. The germline gives CDR1 DFQATT, CDR2 SNEGSKA (reference sequence). The CDR3, as DNA: TGCAGTGCACGGACTACTAGCGGGATCAATGAGCAGTTCTTC. Amino acids: CSARTTSGINEQFF.

This clonotype was detected once. This could be a read error, since a much larger clone is one nucleotide away. This sequence joins TRBV6-2 or TRBV6-3 and TRBJ2-7; 9 nucleotides match TRBD2. CDR3 length: 15 amino acids. CDR1 is MNHEY and CDR2 is SVGEGT in the germline V gene. V dropped 5 bases and J dropped 3; count of bases not matched to a gene: 8. This CDR3 is CASSPGRAGGYEQYF. The DNA of the CDR3 is TGTGCCAGCAGTCCCGGACGAGCGGGAGGCTACGAGCAGTACTTC.

This clonotype showed up many times. The rearrangement joins TRBV28 to TRBJ2-7, with a possible D match to TRBD2 (6 bases). With 2 bases removed from V and 2 bases from J, the gap between germline ends came to 10 bases. Germline V gene lookup returns CDR1 MDHEN and CDR2 SYDVKM. The CDR3 length is 14 residues. DNA of the CDR3: TGTGCCAGCAGTTTAGTCGGAGGGCCCTACGAGCAGTACTTC. Translation: CASSLVGGPYEQYF.

In the case of this clonotype: This may arise from a read error, as a much more abundant clone is one base away. The V call is TRBV20-1, the J call TRBJ2-1, with D perhaps being TRBD1 or TRBD2 (5 bases each). The V gene lost 4 bases and the J gene lost 7 bases, with 17 bases spanning the gap. CDR3 size: 14 residues. Looked up from germline, CDR1 is DFQATT and CDR2 is SNEGSKA (reference sequence). CDR3 DNA sequence: TGCAGTGCTATTCCGGGACGAGAACATAATGAGCAGTTCTTC. It specifies CSAIPGREHNEQFF.

The gene calls are TRBV3-1 and TRBJ1-1, with TRBD1 matching over 7 bases. Losses at the gene ends were 0 bases for V and 10 bases for J; bases not matched to a gene: 5. The germline gives CDR1 LGHDT, CDR2 YNNKEL (reference sequence). The CDR3 totals 13 residues. CDR3 nucleotide sequence: TGTGCCAGCAGCCAAGATCGGACAGGTCGAGCTTTCTTT. It translates to CASSQDRTGRAFF.

The chain employs TRBV6-2 or TRBV6-3 and TRBJ2-3; 11 bases match TRBD2. This CDR3 spans 16 amino acids. Trimming took 0 bases from V and 3 from J; bases not matched to a gene: 2. Germline CDR1 and CDR2: MNHEY and SVGEGT. CDR3 protein: CASSYSTSGETDTQYF. In DNA form, the CDR3 reads TGTGCCAGCAGTTACTCGACTAGCGGGGAGACAGATACGCAGTATTTT.

The table lists this clonotype with a few counts. The chain has TRBV27 and TRBJ2-7; D not resolved. The V and J ends lost 4 bases and 0 bases respectively, with 7 bases between them. From germline, CDR1 is MNHEY and CDR2 SMNVEV (reference sequence). The CDR3 covers 13 residues. The CDR3 protein is CASSWAVSYEQYF. The CDR3 DNA reads TGTGCCAGCAGTTGGGCCGTCTCCTACGAGCAGTACTTC.

V and J are TRBV6-5 and TRBJ2-7; 7 bases fit TRBD2. Germline-derived CDR1 and CDR2 are MNHEY and SVGAGI. V lost 4 bases and J lost 7; bases outside the gene matches: 13. CDR3 size: 15 residues. Here the CDR3 reads CASSLAWGGTDEQYF. As DNA, the CDR3 is TGTGCCAGCAGTTTAGCCTGGGGGGGTACCGATGAGCAGTACTTC.

This clonotype was seen a handful of times. This sequence joins TRBV12-3 or TRBV12-4 and TRBJ1-5, with 8 positions matching TRBD1. V shed 6 bases and J 5 bases; nucleotides not matched to a gene: 6. The CDR3 is 14 amino acids. The CDR3, as DNA: TGTGCCAGCAGCCAGGACAGGGTCGATCAGCCCCAGCATTTT. Encoded protein: CASSQDRVDQPQHF.

This clonotype was picked up a small number of times. This chain joins TRBV14 and TRBJ1-1, with unresolved D. Germline CDR1 reads SGHDN; CDR2 reads FVKESK. Trimming removed 1 base at V and 2 bases at J, with 11 bases between. The CDR3 contains 15 residues. CDR3 nucleotides: TGTGCCAGCAGCCAAGCCAGGTCGCCCAACACTGAAGCTTTCTTT. Protein: CASSQARSPNTEAFF.

The rearrangement links TRBV6-1 to TRBJ2-3, with D uncertain. V was pared by 6 bases and J by 3 bases, with 19 bases between. Germline-derived CDR1 and CDR2 are MNHNS and SASEGT. The CDR3 is 16 residues long. Written as DNA, the CDR3 is TGTGCCAGCAGCCCCTACCCAGACCCGAGAACAGATACGCAGTATTTT. This gives the protein CASSPYPDPRTDTQYF.

This clonotype was counted only a few times. The chain recombines TRBV27 with TRBJ2-1; 10 positions agree with TRBD2. With V trimmed by 6 bases and J by 4 bases, 6 bases remained unmatched. CDR3 size: 15 residues. Germline values: CDR1 MNHEY, CDR2 SMNVEV (reference sequence). This CDR3 reads CASRDGTSEYNEQFF. The CDR3 DNA reads as TGTGCCAGCAGGGACGGGACTAGCGAGTACAATGAGCAGTTCTTC.

The DNA of the CDR3 is TGCGCCAGCAGCCCCTGGGGGGAAAGGTTGTACATTCAGTACTTC. This gives the protein CASSPWGERLYIQYF. This chain joins TRBV5-1 and TRBJ2-4; D perhaps matches TRBD2 (6 bases). V was cut by 4 bases and J by 8 bases, with 19 bases left in between. Germline V gene sequence: CDR1 SGHRS, CDR2 YFSETQ. This CDR3 is 15 amino acids long. The whole variable domain, remainder taken from reference TRBV5-1 and TRBJ2-4, is KAGVTQTPRYLIKTRGQQVTLSCSPISGHRSVSWYQQTPGQGLQFLFEYFSETQRNKGNFPGRFSGRQFSNSRSEMNVSTLELGDSALYLCASSPWGERLYIQYFGAGTRLSVL.

Notes on this clonotype: The junction departs from germline at one end; a sequencing error may be responsible. The V and J genes are TRBV7-9 and TRBJ2-7; D is possibly TRBD1 (6 bases). The CDR3 covers 14 residues. Germline CDR1 SEHNR, CDR2 FQNEAQ (reference sequence). CDR3 nucleotides: TGTGTCAGCAGCGTATTGGGGGCCACCTACGAGCAGTACTTC. Its translation is CVSSVLGATYEQYF.

The chain carries TRBV7-2 and TRBJ2-2; D perhaps matches TRBD1 (6 bases). The CDR3 length is 16 residues. Trimming took 5 bases from V and 4 from J, leaving 17 bases between them. The germline V gene encodes CDR1 SGHTA and CDR2 FQGNSA. The CDR3 region is CASSIHNRAVTGELFF. The CDR3 coding sequence is TGTGCCAGCAGCATCCACAACAGGGCCGTCACCGGGGAGCTGTTTTTT.

This clonotype has ten or more counts. The CDR3 DNA reads TGCGCCAGCAGCTTGGACACTAACACCGGGGAGCTGTTTTTT. Translation gives CASSLDTNTGELFF. The V gene is TRBV5-1, the J gene TRBJ2-2, with D hard to call. V was pared by 0 bases and J by 2 bases, with 5 bases between. This CDR3 has 14 amino acids. CDR1 and CDR2 (germline): SGHRS, YFSETQ.